These 7 T cell receptor beta chains were all obtained from the same sample, sequenced in a study of CD8+ T cells in alopecia areata. As the sequencing template, cDNA was produced by extracting RNA and reverse transcribing it. Method: immunoSEQ multiplex PCR; TCRdb's copy keeps in-frame clones and lacks some. The table has over 120,000 clones, about 47% seen once; the top ten hold 0.85% to 1%. The sequencing here drew on CD4+ T cells sorted from blood, taken at week 0. Receptors were obtained from a human donor with alopecia areata.

With respect to this clone: This sample includes further DNA sequences coding for the same CDR3. Here the CDR3 DNA reads TGTGCCAGCTCCTCTACAGATACGCAGTATTTT. Translated, it gives CASSSTDTQYF. V and J are TRBV27 and TRBJ2-3; D is undetermined. Germline-derived CDR1 and CDR2 are MNHEY and SMNVEV (reference sequence). V was trimmed by 8 bases and J by 3 bases, leaving 6 bases between them. The CDR3 is 11 amino acids.

This clone was observed a handful of times. The chain links TRBV29-1 to TRBJ2-5; D may be TRBD2 (5 bases). The CDR3 runs 13 residues. Trimming left V 5 bases short and J 5 bases short, with 15 bases between. Per germline, CDR1 SQVTM and CDR2 ANQGSEA. The DNA for the CDR3 is TGCAGCGTTCGCGAATCACGAGGGGAGACCCAGTACTTC. Translated, it gives CSVRESRGETQYF.

The rearrangement joins TRBV7-8 to TRBJ1-5; 8 positions match TRBD1. Germline CDR1 SGHVS, CDR2 FQNEAQ. The V segment lost 5 bases and the J segment 4 bases; nucleotides outside the gene matches: 1. The length of the CDR3 is 13 residues. CDR3 region: CASSDRGNQPQHF. CDR3 DNA: TGTGCCAGCAGCGACAGGGGAAATCAGCCCCAGCATTTT. The full variable domain, its missing parts supplied by reference TRBV7-8 and TRBJ1-5, is GAGVSQSPRYKVAKRGQDVALRCDPISGHVSLFWYQQALGQGPEFLTYFQNEAQLDKSGLPSDRFFAERPEGSVSTLKIQRTQQEDSAVYLCASSDRGNQPQHFGDGTRLSIL.

The sample holds a few counts of this clone. J is TRBJ2-1 and V is TRBV5-1, with a possible D match to TRBD1 (5 bases). V gave up 0 bases and J gave up 4 bases, with 17 bases separating them. Germline V gene sequence: CDR1 SGHRS, CDR2 YFSETQ. The CDR3 spans 17 residues. The CDR3 loop is CASSLAQGSVRYNEQFF. The CDR3 DNA is TGCGCCAGCAGCTTGGCCCAGGGTTCAGTGCGGTACAATGAGCAGTTCTTC.

This clone was picked up one time. The gene calls are TRBV29-1 and TRBJ2-7; D is perhaps TRBD1 or TRBD2 (5 bases each). CDR1 and CDR2 from the germline V gene are SQVTM and ANQGSEA. V lost 4 bases and J 6 bases, leaving 13 bases between the germline ends. The CDR3 spans 12 residues. CDR3 sequence (DNA): TGCAGCGTTGGGCAGGGACCGGGCGAGCAGTACTTC. Residues: CSVGQGPGEQYF.

This clone appeared a few times. The gene calls are TRBV29-1 and TRBJ2-7; 8 bases are shared with TRBD1. The CDR3 covers 12 residues. V shed 6 bases and J 0 bases; nucleotides not matched to a gene: 1. Germline V gene sequence: CDR1 SQVTM, CDR2 ANQGSEA. CDR3 loop: CSVTGDSYEQYF. The DNA for the CDR3 is TGCAGCGTGACAGGGGACTCCTACGAGCAGTACTTC.

This clone appeared a few times. The chain carries TRBV5-4 and TRBJ1-2; a possible D gene is TRBD1 (6 bases). This CDR3 comprises 14 residues. Germline V gene sequence: CDR1 SGHNT, CDR2 YYREEE (reference sequence). Trimming pared 5 bases from V and 4 bases from J, leaving 15 bases between. Here the CDR3 reads CASRPQAGAYGYTF. The CDR3 DNA follows: TGTGCCAGCAGACCCCAGGCGGGGGCCTATGGCTACACCTTC.